Each of the 5 T cell receptor beta chains below was sequenced from the same sample in a study of technical replicates of blood from several donors. The method was immunoSEQ multiplex PCR; TCRdb's version includes in-frame clones alone and lacks a portion of them. Of about 54,000 clones listed, 94% are singletons. The sample comprised T cells isolated from PBMCs. Receptors originate from a human donor in good health.

The chain uses TRBV7-9 and TRBJ1-2; no clear D gene. Germline loops: CDR1 SEHNR, CDR2 FQNEAQ (reference sequence). CDR3 size: 12 residues. V lost 4 bases, J lost 2 bases, and 5 bases lay in between. This CDR3 reads CASSSENYGYTF. CDR3 DNA: TGTGCCAGCAGCTCCGAGAACTATGGCTACACCTTC.

This clone was counted only a few times. V usage is TRBV6-5 and J usage is TRBJ2-7; 12 bases map to TRBD2. Looked up from germline, CDR1 is MNHEY and CDR2 is SVGAGI. The CDR3 has 13 amino acids. The J segment lost 7 bases and the V segment lost 8 bases, leaving 6 bases of the junction unmatched. The CDR3 loop is CASASGGGWEQYF. The CDR3 DNA reads as TGTGCCAGCGCTAGCGGGGGGGGGTGGGAGCAGTACTTC.

The chain joins TRBV5-1 to TRBJ1-5; D call uncertain. V shed 4 bases and J shed 1 base, with 15 bases lying between them. The CDR3 is 16 amino acids. Germline assignment: CDR1 SGHRS and CDR2 YFSETQ. The CDR3 nucleotides read TGCGCCAGCAGCGTGGGCGGGCTGGGGAGCAATCAGCCCCAGCATTTT. Its protein is CASSVGGLGSNQPQHF.

The chain has TRBV12-5 and TRBJ1-1, with TRBD1 matching 8 bases. Losses at the gene ends were 7 bases for V and 5 bases for J; bases not matched to a gene: 6. The germline V gene has CDR1 LGHNT and CDR2 FRNRAP. The length of the CDR3 is 13 residues. CDR3 amino acids: CASVDRGGTEAFF. The CDR3, as DNA: TGTGCTAGTGTCGACAGGGGAGGGACTGAAGCTTTCTTT.

The chain uses TRBV5-6 and TRBJ2-1; D might be TRBD2 (5 bases). The V end lost 2 bases, the J end lost 2 bases, and 14 bases lay between the germline ends. Germline loops: CDR1 SGHDT, CDR2 YYEEEE. The CDR3 contains 16 residues. Written as DNA, the CDR3 is TGTGCCAGCAGCTTTCTCAAGCGGCGTACCTACAATGAGCAGTTCTTC. As protein: CASSFLKRRTYNEQFF.